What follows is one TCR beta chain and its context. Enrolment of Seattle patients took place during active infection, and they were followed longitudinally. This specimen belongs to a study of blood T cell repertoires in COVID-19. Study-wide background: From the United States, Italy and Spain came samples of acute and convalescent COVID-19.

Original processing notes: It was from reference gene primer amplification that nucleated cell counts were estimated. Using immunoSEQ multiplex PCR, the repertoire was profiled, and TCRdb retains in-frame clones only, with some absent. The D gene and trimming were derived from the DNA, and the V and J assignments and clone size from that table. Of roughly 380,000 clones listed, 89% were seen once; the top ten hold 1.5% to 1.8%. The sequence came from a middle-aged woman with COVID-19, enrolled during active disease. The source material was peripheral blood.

This CDR3 is CATSDNRGINIQYF. The CDR3 DNA follows: TGTGCCACCAGTGACAACAGGGGAATTAACATTCAGTACTTC. This sequence joins TRBV24-1 and TRBJ2-4; 7 nucleotides line up with TRBD1. The ends lost 4 bases at V and 7 bases at J; junction bases unmatched: 6. This CDR3 spans 14 amino acids. Germline-derived CDR1 and CDR2 are KGHDR and SFDVKD.